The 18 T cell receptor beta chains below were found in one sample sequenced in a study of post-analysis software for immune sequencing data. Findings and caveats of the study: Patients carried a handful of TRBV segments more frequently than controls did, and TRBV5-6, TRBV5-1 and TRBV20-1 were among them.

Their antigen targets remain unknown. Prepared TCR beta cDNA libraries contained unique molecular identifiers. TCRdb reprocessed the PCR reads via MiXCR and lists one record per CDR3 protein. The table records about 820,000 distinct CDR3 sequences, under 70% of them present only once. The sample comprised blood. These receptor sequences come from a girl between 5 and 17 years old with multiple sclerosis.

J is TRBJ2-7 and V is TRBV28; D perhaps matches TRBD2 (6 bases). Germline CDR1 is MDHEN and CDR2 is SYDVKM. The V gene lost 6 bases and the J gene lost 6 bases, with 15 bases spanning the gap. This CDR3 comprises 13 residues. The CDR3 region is CASSLGRELEQYF. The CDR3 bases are TGTGCCAGCAGCCTAGGACGGGAGCTCGAGCAGTACTTC.

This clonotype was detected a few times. This chain's CDR3 is CASSLWSEQFF. CDR3 sequence (DNA): TGTGCCAGCAGCTTATGGAGTGAGCAGTTCTTC. The rearrangement joins TRBV13 to TRBJ2-1; the D is unclear. The V and J ends lost 2 bases and 9 bases respectively, with 5 bases between them. Germline CDR1 and CDR2: PRHDT and FYEKMQ (reference sequence). The CDR3 contains 11 residues.

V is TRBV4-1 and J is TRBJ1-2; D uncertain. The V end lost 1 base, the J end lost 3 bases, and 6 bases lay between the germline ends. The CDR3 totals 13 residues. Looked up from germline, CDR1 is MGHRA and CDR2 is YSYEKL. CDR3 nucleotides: TGCGCCAGCAGCCAAGTAGATTACTATGGCTACACCTTC. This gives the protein CASSQVDYYGYTF.

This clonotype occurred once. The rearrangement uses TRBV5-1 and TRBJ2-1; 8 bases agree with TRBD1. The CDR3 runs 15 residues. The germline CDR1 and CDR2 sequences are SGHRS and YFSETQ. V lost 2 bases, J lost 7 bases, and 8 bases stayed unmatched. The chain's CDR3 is CASSFGDRTANEQFF. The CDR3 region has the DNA TGCGCCAGCAGCTTCGGGGACAGGACGGCGAATGAGCAGTTCTTC.

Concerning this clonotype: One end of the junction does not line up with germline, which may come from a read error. The CDR3 nucleotides are TGCGCCAGCGGCCCCGGGACTATCAATACCTACGAACAGTACTTC. This sequence encodes CASGPGTINTYEQYF. The chain has TRBV5-1 and TRBJ2-7, with 7 bases that match TRBD2. There are 15 residues in the CDR3. Germline V gene sequence: CDR1 SGHRS, CDR2 YFSETQ.

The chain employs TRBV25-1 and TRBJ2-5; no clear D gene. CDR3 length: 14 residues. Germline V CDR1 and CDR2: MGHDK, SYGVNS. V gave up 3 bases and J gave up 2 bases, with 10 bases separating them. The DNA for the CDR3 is TGTGCCAGCAGTGACCACAGTTTTCAAGAGACCCAGTACTTC. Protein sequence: CASSDHSFQETQYF.

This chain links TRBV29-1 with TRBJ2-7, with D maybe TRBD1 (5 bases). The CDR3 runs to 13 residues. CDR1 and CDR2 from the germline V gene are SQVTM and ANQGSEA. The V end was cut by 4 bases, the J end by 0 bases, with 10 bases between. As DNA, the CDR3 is TGCAGCGTTGGGGAAGGGGTCTCCTACGAGCAGTACTTC. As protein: CSVGEGVSYEQYF.

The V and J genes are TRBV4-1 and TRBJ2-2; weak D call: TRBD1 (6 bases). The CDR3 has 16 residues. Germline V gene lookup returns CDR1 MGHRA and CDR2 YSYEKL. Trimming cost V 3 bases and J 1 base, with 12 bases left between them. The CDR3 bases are TGCGCCAGCAGCCAGGCGGACAGCCGGAACACCGGGGAGCTGTTTTTT. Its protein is CASSQADSRNTGELFF.

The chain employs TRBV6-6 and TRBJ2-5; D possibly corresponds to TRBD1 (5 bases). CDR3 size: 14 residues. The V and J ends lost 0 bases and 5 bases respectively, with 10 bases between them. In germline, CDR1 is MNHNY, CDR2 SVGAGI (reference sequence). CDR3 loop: CASSYSRRGETQYF. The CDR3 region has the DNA TGTGCCAGCAGTTACTCGAGAAGGGGTGAGACCCAGTACTTC.

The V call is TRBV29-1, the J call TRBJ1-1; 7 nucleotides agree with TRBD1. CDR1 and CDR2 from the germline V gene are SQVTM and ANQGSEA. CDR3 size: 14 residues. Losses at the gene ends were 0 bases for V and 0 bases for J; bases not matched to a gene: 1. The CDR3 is CSVEEGQMNTEAFF. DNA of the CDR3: TGCAGCGTTGAAGAGGGACAGATGAACACTGAAGCTTTCTTT.

The CDR3, as DNA: TGTGCCAGCAGTTTTGAGGGACAGGGAGGTCAGCCCCAGCATTTT. Protein product: CASSFEGQGGQPQHF. The chain links TRBV27 to TRBJ1-5; 9 bases are a match to TRBD1. With 3 bases clipped from V and 6 bases from J, the junction kept 6 bases outside the gene matches. The CDR3 has 15 residues. Germline values: CDR1 MNHEY, CDR2 SMNVEV (reference sequence).

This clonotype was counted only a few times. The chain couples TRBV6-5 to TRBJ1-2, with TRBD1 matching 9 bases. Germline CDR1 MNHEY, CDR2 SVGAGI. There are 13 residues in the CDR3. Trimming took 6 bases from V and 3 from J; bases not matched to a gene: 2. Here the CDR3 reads CASSRQGDYGYTF. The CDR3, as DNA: TGTGCCAGCAGCCGACAGGGGGACTATGGCTACACCTTC.

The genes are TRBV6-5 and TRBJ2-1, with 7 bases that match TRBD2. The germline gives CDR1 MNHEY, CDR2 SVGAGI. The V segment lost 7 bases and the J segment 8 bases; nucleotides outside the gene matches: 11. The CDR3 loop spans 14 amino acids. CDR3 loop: CASTRGRGRHEQFF. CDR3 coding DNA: TGTGCCAGCACCCGGGGGAGGGGACGGCATGAGCAGTTCTTC.

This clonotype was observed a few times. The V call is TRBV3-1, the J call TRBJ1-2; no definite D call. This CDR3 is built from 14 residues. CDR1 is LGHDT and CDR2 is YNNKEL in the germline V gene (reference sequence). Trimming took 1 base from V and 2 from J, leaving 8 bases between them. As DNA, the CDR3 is TGTGCCAGCAGCCAAGGAACCAGGAACTATGGCTACACCTTC. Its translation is CASSQGTRNYGYTF.

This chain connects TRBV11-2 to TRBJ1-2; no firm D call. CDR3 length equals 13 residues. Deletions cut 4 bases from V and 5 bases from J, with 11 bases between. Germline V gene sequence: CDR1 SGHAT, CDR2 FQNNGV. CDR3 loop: CASSSYSSYGYTF. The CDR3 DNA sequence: TGTGCCAGCAGCTCATATTCGAGTTATGGCTACACCTTC. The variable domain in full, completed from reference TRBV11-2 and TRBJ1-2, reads EAGVAQSPRYKIIEKRQSVAFWCNPISGHATLYWYQQILGQGPKLLIQFQNNGVVDDSQLPKDRFSAERLKGVDSTLKIQPAKLEDSAVYLCASSSYSSYGYTFGSGTRLTVV.

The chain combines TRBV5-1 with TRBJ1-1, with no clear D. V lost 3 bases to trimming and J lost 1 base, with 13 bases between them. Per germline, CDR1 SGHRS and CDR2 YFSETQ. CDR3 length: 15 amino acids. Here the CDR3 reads CASSYYGPGNTEAFF. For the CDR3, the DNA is TGCGCCAGCAGCTACTACGGCCCAGGGAACACTGAAGCTTTCTTT.

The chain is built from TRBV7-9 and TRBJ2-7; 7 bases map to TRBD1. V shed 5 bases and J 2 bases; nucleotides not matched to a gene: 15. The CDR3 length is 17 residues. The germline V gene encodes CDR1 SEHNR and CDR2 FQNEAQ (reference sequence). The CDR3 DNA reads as TGTGCCAGCAGCCGAAGGGTCGTGGGACAGCAACCCTACGAGCAGTACTTC. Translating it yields CASSRRVVGQQPYEQYF.

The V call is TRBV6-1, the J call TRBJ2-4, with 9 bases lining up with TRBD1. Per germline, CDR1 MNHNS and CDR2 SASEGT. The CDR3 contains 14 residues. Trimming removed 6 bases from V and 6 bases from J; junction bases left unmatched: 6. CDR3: CASSTPGQGNIQYF. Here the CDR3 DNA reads TGTGCCAGCAGCACTCCGGGACAGGGAAACATTCAGTACTTC.